The next 18 T cell receptor beta chains were all read from a single sample in a study of cytomegalovirus exposure and HLA in healthy donors (dated by TCRdb to between 2016 and 2019). The library was built by means of the immunoSEQ multiplex PCR assay. A mixture of 60 forward primers for TCR Vbeta segments and 13 reverse primers for TCR Jbeta segments was used in the multiplex PCR. Imported from immuneACCESS, the table was reduced by TCRdb to in-frame sequences with V and J called. These copies leave out some clones; in studies compared against another copy, an unresolved V gene accounts for under half, and the cause of the remainder is not known. For this sample there are more than 150,000 clones; approximately 81% appear just once. Less than 4.5% of the sample lies in the top ten. The sequenced sample consisted of PBMCs. These receptors were taken from a man aged 50 or older in good health and CMV-seronegative.

This clone is a singleton in its sample. In nucleotides, the CDR3 is TGTGCCAGCAGCTTAAATAGCGGGGGTCTCCACACAGATACGCAGTATTTT. It yields the protein CASSLNSGGLHTDTQYF. The chain employs TRBV11-1 and TRBJ2-3; 9 bases are shared with TRBD2. The CDR3 totals 17 residues. Germline CDR1 and CDR2: SGHAT and FQDESV (reference sequence). V lost 2 bases to trimming and J lost 2 bases; unmatched junction nucleotides: 8.

The rearrangement uses TRBV11-3 and TRBJ2-5; D might be TRBD1 (6 bases). The CDR3 totals 14 residues. V was trimmed by 5 bases and J by 5 bases, leaving 15 bases between them. Germline V gene lookup returns CDR1 SGHNT and CDR2 YENEEA. The CDR3 is CASSTSGVGETQYF. CDR3 DNA: TGTGCCAGCAGCACTTCAGGGGTAGGGGAGACCCAGTACTTC.

The V and J genes are TRBV27 and TRBJ2-7; TRBD1 matches 7 bases. The CDR3 is made up of 13 amino acids. Germline CDR1 is MNHEY and CDR2 is SMNVEV (reference sequence). The ends lost 6 bases at V and 6 bases at J; junction bases unmatched: 8. CDR3 in DNA: TGTGCCAGCAGCCTACAGGGGTCCGGCGAGCAGTACTTC. Protein product: CASSLQGSGEQYF.

DNA for the CDR3: TGTGCCAGCAGCTTAGACTTTTTTGCAACTAATGAAAAACTGTTTTTT. Its protein product is CASSLDFFATNEKLFF. The rearrangement uses TRBV7-9 and TRBJ1-4; D remains unclear. The germline V gene encodes CDR1 SEHNR and CDR2 FQNEAQ (reference sequence). V shed 1 base and J shed 0 bases, with 9 bases lying between them. The CDR3 has 16 residues.

The chain uses TRBV27 and TRBJ2-7; maybe TRBD1 (6 bases). Trimming took off 7 bases at V and 5 bases at J, with 15 bases between the two ends. Germline V CDR1 and CDR2: MNHEY, SMNVEV (reference sequence). This CDR3 contains 13 residues. CDR3 region: CASKLQGSHEQYF. In DNA, the CDR3 is TGTGCCAGCAAGTTGCAGGGGTCCCACGAGCAGTACTTC.

In this sample, this clone turned up once. The chain carries TRBV7-2 and TRBJ2-1; 8 nucleotides match TRBD1. This CDR3 is 14 amino acids long. Germline V gene lookup returns CDR1 SGHTA and CDR2 FQGNSA. J was trimmed by 9 bases and V by 3 bases; bases with no gene match: 7. The CDR3 region is CASSLGTGSGEQFF. For the CDR3, the DNA is TGTGCCAGCAGCTTGGGGACAGGTTCGGGTGAGCAGTTCTTC.

The rearrangement uses TRBV5-1 and TRBJ2-1, with a possible D match to TRBD1 (7 bases). Germline V gene sequence: CDR1 SGHRS, CDR2 YFSETQ. Trimming stripped 7 bases from V and 10 bases from J, with 21 bases between. This CDR3 is 14 amino acids long. The CDR3 sequence is CASAPGAGGREQFF. CDR3 DNA sequence: TGCGCCAGCGCCCCGGGGGCAGGGGGACGAGAGCAGTTCTTC. The full variable domain, rest sourced from reference TRBV5-1 and TRBJ2-1, is KAGVTQTPRYLIKTRGQQVTLSCSPISGHRSVSWYQQTPGQGLQFLFEYFSETQRNKGNFPGRFSGRQFSNSRSEMNVSTLELGDSALYLCASAPGAGGREQFFGPGTRLTVL.

Worth noting for this clone: Within the sample, other DNA sequences also encode this same CDR3. The chain joins TRBV5-6 to TRBJ1-1; the D is unclear. V was trimmed by 3 bases and J by 0 bases, leaving 6 bases between them. The CDR3 has 13 amino acids. From germline, CDR1 is SGHDT and CDR2 YYEEEE. CDR3 in DNA: TGTGCCAGCAGCTCACAGCTGAACACTGAAGCTTTCTTT. It encodes CASSSQLNTEAFF. Based on the CDR3 plus reference TRBV5-6 and TRBJ1-1, the full variable domain is DAGVTQSPTHLIKTRGQQVTLRCSPKSGHDTVSWYQQALGQGPQFIFQYYEEEERQRGNFPDRFSGHQFPNYSSELNVNALLLGDSALYLCASSSQLNTEAFFGQGTRLTVV.

The table lists this clone with a few counts. The DNA of the CDR3 is TGTGCCAGCAGTGCGGGCACCGGGGAGCTGTTTTTT. It codes for CASSAGTGELFF. This chain uses TRBV7-8 with TRBJ2-2; tentatively, D is TRBD2 (5 bases). The V and J ends lost 6 bases and 4 bases respectively, with 6 bases between them. CDR1 and CDR2 (germline): SGHVS, FQNEAQ. The CDR3 spans 12 residues. Filled out from reference TRBV7-8 and TRBJ2-2, the complete variable domain reads GAGVSQSPRYKVAKRGQDVALRCDPISGHVSLFWYQQALGQGPEFLTYFQNEAQLDKSGLPSDRFFAERPEGSVSTLKIQRTQQEDSAVYLCASSAGTGELFFGEGSRLTVL.

The V call is TRBV29-1, the J call TRBJ2-5; possible D gene TRBD2, 6 bases. Trimming removed 7 bases from V and 2 bases from J, with 20 bases in between. This CDR3 has 15 amino acids. CDR1 SQVTM and CDR2 ANQGSEA come from the germline V gene. CDR3 residues: CSDPHRGKRQETQYF. In nucleotides, the CDR3 is TGCAGCGATCCCCACCGGGGGAAGAGGCAAGAGACCCAGTACTTC.

This clone was recorded a few times. The gene calls are TRBV25-1 and TRBJ1-1; D possibly corresponds to TRBD1 (5 bases). Germline V lookup: CDR1 MGHDK, CDR2 SYGVNS. The CDR3 sequence is 11 residues long. Trimming removed 8 bases at V and 5 bases at J, with 9 bases between. In nucleotides, the CDR3 is TGTGCCAGCTTCCGGGGGACTGAAGCTTTCTTT. Protein product: CASFRGTEAFF.

The rearrangement joins TRBV5-6 to TRBJ2-6; TRBD1 aligns across 9 bases. V shed 3 bases and J 0 bases; nucleotides not matched to a gene: 4. Germline V lookup: CDR1 SGHDT, CDR2 YYEEEE. The CDR3 is 17 residues long. The CDR3 region is CASSSGTGRSGANVLTF. The CDR3 coding sequence is TGTGCCAGCAGCTCCGGGACAGGGCGCTCTGGGGCCAACGTCCTGACTTTC.

The V gene is TRBV14, the J gene TRBJ1-2; D may be TRBD1 (6 bases). Germline CDR1 is SGHDN and CDR2 is FVKESK. Trimming cost V 4 bases and J 4 bases, with 13 bases left between them. This CDR3 is 14 amino acids long. The CDR3 DNA is TGTGCCAGCAGCCCAAGACCAGGGGTCTATGGCTACACCTTC. This sequence encodes CASSPRPGVYGYTF.

Worth noting for this clone: At one end, the junction sequence differs from germline, possibly due to a read error. The chain carries TRBV7-9 and TRBJ1-1, with a tentative D call TRBD1 (6 bases). Per the germline V gene, CDR1 is SEHNR and CDR2 is FQNEAQ (reference sequence). The CDR3 runs 15 residues. Written as DNA, the CDR3 is TGTTCCAGCAGCCCAGTCCAGGGGACGAACACTGAAGTTTTCTTT. This gives the protein CSSSPVQGTNTEVFF. Variable domain in full (rest from reference TRBV7-9 and TRBJ1-1): DTGVSQNPRHKITKRGQNVTFRCDPISEHNRLYWYRQTLGQGPEFLTYFQNEAQLEKSRLLSDRFSAERPKGSFSTLEIQRTEQGDSAMYLCSSSPVQGTNTEVFFGQGTRLTVV.

This clone has just a few counts. V is TRBV28 and J is TRBJ1-4; tentatively, D is TRBD1 (5 bases). CDR3 size: 15 residues. V lost 6 bases and J 7 bases, leaving 18 bases between the germline ends. The V gene's germline CDR1 is MDHEN and CDR2 SYDVKM. CDR3 in DNA: TGTGCCAGCAGGCGACGGAGGGGCTCCGGTGAAAAACTGTTTTTT. This sequence encodes CASRRRRGSGEKLFF.

This chain connects TRBV9 to TRBJ2-7; 9 bases are shared with TRBD1. This CDR3 is 17 amino acids long. V lost 3 bases, J lost 4 bases, and 14 bases stayed unmatched. Germline V gene sequence: CDR1 SGDLS, CDR2 YYNGEE. CDR3 nucleotides: TGTGCCAGCAGCGAGGGGGGACAGGGTAATCCCTTGTACGAGCAGTACTTC. Protein: CASSEGGQGNPLYEQYF.

This clone was counted once. The V and J genes are TRBV6-1 and TRBJ2-7; 11 bases match TRBD1. The CDR3 sequence is 16 residues long. Germline-derived CDR1 and CDR2 are MNHNS and SASEGT. V was pared by 0 bases and J by 4 bases, with 5 bases of the junction left unmatched. The CDR3 bases are TGTGCCAGCAGTGAAGCGGGGGACAGGGGGAGGTACGAGCAGTACTTC. As protein: CASSEAGDRGRYEQYF.

This chain joins TRBV27 and TRBJ2-3; 10 nucleotides agree with TRBD2. The CDR3 has 16 amino acids. V lost 6 bases, J lost 4 bases, and 10 bases stayed unmatched. The germline V gene has CDR1 MNHEY and CDR2 SMNVEV (reference sequence). CDR3 loop: CASSRGAGGPADTQYF. The CDR3 DNA reads as TGTGCCAGCAGCCGGGGAGCGGGGGGGCCGGCAGATACGCAGTATTTT.